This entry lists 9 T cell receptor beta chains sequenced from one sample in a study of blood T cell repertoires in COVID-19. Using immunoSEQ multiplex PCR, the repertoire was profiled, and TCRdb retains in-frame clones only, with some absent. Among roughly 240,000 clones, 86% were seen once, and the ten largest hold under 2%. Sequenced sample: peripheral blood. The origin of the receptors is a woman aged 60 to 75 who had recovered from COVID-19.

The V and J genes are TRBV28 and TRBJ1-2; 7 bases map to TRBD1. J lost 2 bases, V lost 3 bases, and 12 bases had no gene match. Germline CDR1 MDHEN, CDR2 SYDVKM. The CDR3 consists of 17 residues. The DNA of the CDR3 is TGTGCCAGCAGTTTCACGCGCCCTGGACAGGTCAACTATGGCTACACCTTC. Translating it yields CASSFTRPGQVNYGYTF.

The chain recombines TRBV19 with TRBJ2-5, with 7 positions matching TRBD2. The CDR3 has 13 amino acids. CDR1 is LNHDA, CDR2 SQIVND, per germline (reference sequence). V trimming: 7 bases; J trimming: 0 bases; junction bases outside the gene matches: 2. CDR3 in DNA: TGTGCCAGTAAGAGCGGGGACCAAGAGACCCAGTACTTC. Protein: CASKSGDQETQYF.

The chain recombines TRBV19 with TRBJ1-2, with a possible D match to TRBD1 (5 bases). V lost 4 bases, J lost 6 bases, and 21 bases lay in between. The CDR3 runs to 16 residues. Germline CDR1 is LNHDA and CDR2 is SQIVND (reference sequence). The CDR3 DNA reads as TGTGCCAGTAGTACCCTCAGACAGTTCTATACCCATGGCTACACCTTC. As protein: CASSTLRQFYTHGYTF.

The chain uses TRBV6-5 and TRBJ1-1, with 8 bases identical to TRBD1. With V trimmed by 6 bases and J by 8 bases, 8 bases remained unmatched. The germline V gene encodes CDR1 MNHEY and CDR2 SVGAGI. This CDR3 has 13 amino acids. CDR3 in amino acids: CASRLTGGGEAFF. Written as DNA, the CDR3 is TGTGCCAGCAGGTTAACAGGGGGGGGAGAAGCTTTCTTT.

CDR3 in amino acids: CASSTTRQGSTEAFF. The DNA of the CDR3 is TGTGCCAGCAGCACAACCCGCCAGGGGAGCACTGAAGCTTTCTTT. The genes are TRBV11-2 and TRBJ1-1; perhaps TRBD1 as D (6 bases). Trimming shortened V by 5 bases and J by 4 bases, and 17 bases separated the two germline ends. There are 15 residues in the CDR3. Germline assignment: CDR1 SGHAT and CDR2 FQNNGV.

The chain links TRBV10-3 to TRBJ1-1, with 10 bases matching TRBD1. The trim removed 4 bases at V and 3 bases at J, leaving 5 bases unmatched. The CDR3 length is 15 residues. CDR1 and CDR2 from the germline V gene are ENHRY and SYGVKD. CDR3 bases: TGTGCCATCAGTGGGGACAGGGGTGGGGACACTGAAGCTTTCTTT. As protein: CAISGDRGGDTEAFF.

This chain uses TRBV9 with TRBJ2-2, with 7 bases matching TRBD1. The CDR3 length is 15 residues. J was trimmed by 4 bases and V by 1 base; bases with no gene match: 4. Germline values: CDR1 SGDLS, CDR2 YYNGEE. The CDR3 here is CASSVRAGGTGELFF. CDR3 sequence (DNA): TGTGCCAGCAGCGTAAGAGCAGGGGGCACCGGGGAGCTGTTTTTT.

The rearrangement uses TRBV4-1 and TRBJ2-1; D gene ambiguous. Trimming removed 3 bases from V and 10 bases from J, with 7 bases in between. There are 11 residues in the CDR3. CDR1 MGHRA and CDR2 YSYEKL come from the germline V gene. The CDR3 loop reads CASSQFREQFF. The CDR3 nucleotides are TGCGCCAGCAGCCAGTTTCGGGAGCAGTTCTTC.

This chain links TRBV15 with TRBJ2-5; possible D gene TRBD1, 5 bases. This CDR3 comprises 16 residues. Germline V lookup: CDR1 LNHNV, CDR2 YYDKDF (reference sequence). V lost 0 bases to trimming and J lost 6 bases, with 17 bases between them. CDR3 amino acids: CATSRDEVGRRKTQYF. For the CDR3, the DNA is TGTGCCACCAGCAGAGATGAGGTGGGGCGTAGAAAGACCCAGTACTTC.